A single T cell receptor beta chain is shown here with its context. Its target is unknown. This sample was included in a study of T cell responses to AZD1222 COVID-19 vaccine. Overall study findings and caveats: Clonal diversity was possibly underestimated; the donors were predominantly white British and more often female. Two AZD1222 administrations were followed by greater Spike-specific TCR breadth and depth. Repertoire samples came only from after the peak T cell response.

The CDR3 spans 11 residues. V lost 4 bases and J lost 2, with 2 bases in between. CDR1 SGDLS and CDR2 YYNGEE come from the germline V gene. The assay was immunoSEQ multiplex PCR, and TCRdb's table has in-frame clones only and misses some. The profile shows 200,000 to 250,000 clones, approximately 94% of them singletons. This receptor was taken from an adult who received the MenACWY meningococcal vaccine as a control. The source material was peripheral blood, sampled 28 days after the second dose of the MenACWY control vaccine. The rearrangement uses TRBV9 and TRBJ2-3, with unresolved D. CDR3 nucleotide sequence: TGTGCCAGCAGCCTCACAGATACGCAGTATTTT. Amino acids: CASSLTDTQYF.